This TCR beta chain was identified in a study of post-analysis software for immune sequencing data. Background on the study: Clinical courses comprised relapsing-remitting, secondary progressive and progressive-relapsing multiple sclerosis. General study points: Five or six TRBV segments, TRBV5-6, TRBV5-1 and TRBV20-1 among them, were found more frequent in patients than controls. In multiple sclerosis, normalized Chao1 diversity was significantly below that of controls. Samples made in the same batch grouped tightly together by F measure.

This clonotype was seen a few times. What it binds is not known. Germline values: CDR1 SGHRS, CDR2 YFSETQ. The CDR3 runs to 14 residues. Built from TCR beta cDNA, the libraries had unique molecular identifiers in them. TCRdb called the PCR reads again in MiXCR, with one record for every CDR3 protein. The sample comprises about 540,000 distinct CDR3 sequences, around a third of which are singletons, and 6% rests with the top ten. The chain links TRBV5-1 to TRBJ2-5; D could derive from TRBD1 or TRBD2 (5 bases each). The J call may be in error: the DNA end matches TRBJ2-7 better. Sample: blood. This TCR was recovered from a girl between 2 and 17 years old with multiple sclerosis. The CDR3 loop is CASSFGARLGEQYF. The CDR3 DNA reads as TGCGCCAGCAGCTTCGGGGCCCGCCTGGGCGAGCAGTACTTC.